A single sample gave rise to the 13 T cell receptor beta chains below, sequenced in a study of T cell repertoires in cytomegalovirus infection. Which antigens these TCRs recognize remains unknown. TCRdb reprocessed the reads via MiXCR and lists one record per CDR3 protein. The repertoire includes approximately 150,000 distinct CDR3 sequences, about a fifth of them detected once, and under 30% sits in the top ten. The input for sequencing was CD8+ T cells from cultured PBMCs, taken from culture after CMV antigen stimulation. Source of these receptors: a human donor in good health (CMV status not recorded). Some clones in this sample may be carry-over from other donors' samples.

This clonotype was recorded a few times. The rearrangement links TRBV7-2 to TRBJ1-2; the D gene is possibly TRBD1 (5 bases). This CDR3 region has 13 residues. Trimming took off 4 bases at V and 8 bases at J, with 14 bases between the two ends. Germline values: CDR1 SGHTA, CDR2 FQGNSA. CDR3 sequence: CASSSDTGYGYTF. The CDR3 coding sequence is TGTGCCAGCAGCTCAGACACAGGATACGGCTACACCTTC.

Many counts were recorded for this clonotype. This chain connects TRBV7-2 to TRBJ2-7; TRBD1 agrees at 9 bases. The length of the CDR3 is 16 residues. V lost 5 bases to trimming and J lost 5 bases; unmatched junction nucleotides: 13. CDR1 and CDR2 from the germline V gene are SGHTA and FQGNSA. The CDR3 DNA sequence: TGTGCCAGCAGCCCCACGCGGACAGGGGCGAGAAACGAGCAGTACTTC. Protein product: CASSPTRTGARNEQYF.

The V gene is TRBV10-1, the J gene TRBJ1-2, with a possible D match to TRBD1 (6 bases). This CDR3 has 15 residues. The germline CDR1 and CDR2 sequences are WNHNN and SYGVQD (reference sequence). Trimming left V 6 bases short and J 4 bases short, with 18 bases between. CDR3 protein: CASRYRDLGVYGYTF. The CDR3 DNA follows: TGCGCCAGCAGGTACAGGGACCTGGGTGTCTATGGCTACACCTTC.

A few counts support this clonotype. This chain uses TRBV4-1 with TRBJ2-5; a weak D match, TRBD2 (6 bases). This CDR3 spans 12 amino acids. The germline V and J ends were trimmed by 0 bases and 7 bases, with 6 bases remaining between them. From germline, CDR1 is MGHRA and CDR2 YSYEKL. The CDR3 spells CASSQEGGTQYF. The DNA of the CDR3 is TGCGCCAGCAGCCAAGAGGGGGGGACCCAGTACTTC.

The chain joins TRBV12-3 or TRBV12-4 to TRBJ2-1; D not resolved. Trimming removed 6 bases at V and 0 bases at J, with 12 bases between. This CDR3 comprises 15 residues. The CDR3 DNA follows: TGTGCCAGCAGCCGTCATAGGAGCTCCTACAATGAGCAGTTCTTC. Encoded protein: CASSRHRSSYNEQFF.

The chain carries TRBV10-2 and TRBJ1-1, with D possibly matching TRBD1 (6 bases). The germline gives CDR1 WSHSY, CDR2 SAAADI. V was trimmed by 2 bases and J by 10 bases, leaving 20 bases between them. CDR3 length equals 15 residues. The CDR3 DNA is TGCGCCAGCAGTGAGGAAAGCAGGGGAGGTCTCGGAGCTTTCTTT. Its protein is CASSEESRGGLGAFF.

The V and J genes are TRBV13 and TRBJ1-4, with TRBD1 matching over 11 bases. V trimming: 4 bases; J trimming: 9 bases; junction bases outside the gene matches: 4. CDR3 size: 14 residues. Germline V CDR1 and CDR2: PRHDT, FYEKMQ (reference sequence). The CDR3 sequence is CASSSRTGGKKLFF. CDR3 coding DNA: TGTGCCAGCAGCTCCCGGACAGGGGGCAAAAAACTGTTTTTT.

This clonotype was found a few times. One end of the junction is discordant with germline, which a read error may explain. This rearrangement joins TRBV28 to TRBJ2-7; 10 bases fit TRBD2. The CDR3 is made up of 16 amino acids. Germline CDR1 MDHEN, CDR2 SYDVKM. The CDR3 DNA sequence: TGTGTCAGCAGTTTATCTCTAGCGGGGGATGGTTACGAGCAGTACTTC. Translating it yields CVSSLSLAGDGYEQYF.

In the case of this clonotype: Compared with germline, one end of the junction differs, possibly owing to a read error. This chain joins TRBV10-3 and TRBJ2-2; D is perhaps TRBD1 (6 bases). CDR3 length equals 16 residues. Germline CDR1 reads ENHRY; CDR2 reads SYGVKD. CDR3 sequence (DNA): TGTGCCATCAGTGATCGGGCTACAGGGAACTCCGGGGAGCTGTTTTTT. It codes for CAISDRATGNSGELFF.

In its sample, this clonotype was seen a few times. V gene TRBV7-9 combines with J gene TRBJ1-4, with 9 bases aligning to TRBD1. The CDR3 consists of 15 residues. V lost 5 bases and J lost 7; bases outside the gene matches: 8. Germline values: CDR1 SEHNR, CDR2 FQNEAQ (reference sequence). This CDR3 is CASSEPGQGIEKLFF. The CDR3 DNA sequence: TGTGCCAGCAGCGAGCCGGGACAGGGTATTGAAAAACTGTTTTTT.

This chain connects TRBV28 to TRBJ2-1; perhaps TRBD1 as D (5 bases). The CDR3 consists of 15 residues. Germline V gene data show CDR1 as MDHEN and CDR2 as SYDVKM. V lost 4 bases and J 4 bases, leaving 14 bases between the germline ends. CDR3 loop: CASSSKDQGYNEQFF. The DNA for the CDR3 is TGTGCCAGCAGTTCGAAAGATCAGGGATACAATGAGCAGTTCTTC.

This clonotype was picked up a small number of times. The rearrangement joins TRBV6-6 to TRBJ1-1; perhaps TRBD1 as D (6 bases). The CDR3 extends over 14 amino acids. Germline-derived CDR1 and CDR2 are MNHNY and SVGAGI (reference sequence). V lost 5 bases, J lost 1 base, and 11 bases lay in between. For the CDR3, the DNA is TGTGCCAGCAGTCCGGGACAACCGAACACTGAAGCTTTCTTT. Protein product: CASSPGQPNTEAFF.

The V gene is TRBV4-1, the J gene TRBJ2-7; TRBD1 is a possible D gene (6 bases). V was cut by 3 bases and J by 2 bases, with 14 bases left in between. From germline, CDR1 is MGHRA and CDR2 YSYEKL. The CDR3 is 15 amino acids. CDR3 sequence (DNA): TGCGCCAGCAGCCATACAGGGCAGGGAGCCTACGAGCAGTACTTC. Its protein product is CASSHTGQGAYEQYF.